This TCR beta chain comes out of a study of radiotherapy plus CTLA-4 blockade in lung cancer. Study information: Objective responses occurred in roughly 20% of patients; around 30% had disease control.

V gave up 8 bases and J gave up 7 bases, with 17 bases separating them. The CDR3 is made up of 14 amino acids. CDR1 and CDR2 from the germline V gene are ENHRY and SYGVKD. Comments on this clone: As yet, its antigen is unknown.

Whole-study results and caveats: Researchers report tumor-derived TCR clones expanding in blood after radiotherapy plus ipilimumab. Interferon-beta, together with early blood T cell clone dynamics, reportedly best predicted response.

The study treated chemo-refractory metastatic non-small-cell lung cancer patients with focal radiation plus ipilimumab CTLA-4 blockade. The protocol was immunoSEQ multiplex PCR, while the TCRdb copy is restricted to in-frame clones and leaves out a portion. Of more than 40,000 clones listed, around 83% were seen once; the top ten hold approximately 3.3%. The receptor was derived from a human donor with non-small cell lung cancer who had stable disease on radiotherapy plus ipilimumab. The chain combines TRBV10-3 with TRBJ1-4, with a tentative D call TRBD1 (5 bases). This sample comprised peripheral blood, obtained from a patient treated with radiotherapy plus ipilimumab. Written as DNA, the CDR3 is TGTGCCATCTCCACGTCAGGGAATCTTGAAAAACTGTTTTTT. Protein sequence: CAISTSGNLEKLFF.